A single TCR beta chain is shown here with its context. Its antigen is still unknown. The sample comes from a study of cytomegalovirus exposure and HLA in healthy donors. General observations from the study: The study designated 150 or so TCR beta chains cytomegalovirus-associated.

Per the germline V gene, CDR1 is MGHDK and CDR2 is SYGVNS. This CDR3 spans 15 amino acids. Sequencing used immunoSEQ multiplex PCR; TCRdb keeps in-frame clones, though not all of them. The table shows about 220,000 clones, with approximately 90% occurring only once. The V gene is TRBV25-1, the J gene TRBJ1-1; tentative D call: TRBD1 (6 bases). Sequencing was performed on PBMCs. This TCR was sampled from a woman between 18 and 29 years old in good health and CMV-seronegative. CDR3 DNA sequence: TGTGCGGCGGAACCGGGACACAATATGAACACTGAAGCTTTCTTT. As protein: CAAEPGHNMNTEAFF.